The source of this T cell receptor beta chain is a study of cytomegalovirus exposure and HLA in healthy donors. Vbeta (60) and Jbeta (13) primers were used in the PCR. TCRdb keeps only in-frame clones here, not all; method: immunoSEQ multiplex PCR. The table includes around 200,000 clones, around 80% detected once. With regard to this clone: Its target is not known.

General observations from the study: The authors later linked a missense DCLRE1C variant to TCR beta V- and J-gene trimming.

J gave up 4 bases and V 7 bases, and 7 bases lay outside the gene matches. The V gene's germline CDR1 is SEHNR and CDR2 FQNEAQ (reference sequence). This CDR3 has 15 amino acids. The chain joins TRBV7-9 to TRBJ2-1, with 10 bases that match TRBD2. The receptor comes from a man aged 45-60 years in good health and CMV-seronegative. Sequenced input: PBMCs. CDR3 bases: TGTGCCAGCACGCCACCGACTAGCGGGTACAATGAGCAGTTCTTC. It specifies CASTPPTSGYNEQFF. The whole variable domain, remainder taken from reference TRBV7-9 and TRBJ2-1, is DTGVSQNPRHKITKRGQNVTFRCDPISEHNRLYWYRQTLGQGPEFLTYFQNEAQLEKSRLLSDRFSAERPKGSFSTLEIQRTEQGDSAMYLCASTPPTSGYNEQFFGPGTRLTVL.